Listed below are T cell receptor beta chains from one sample, sequenced in a study of blood T cell repertoires in COVID-19. TCRdb keeps only in-frame clones here, not all; method: immunoSEQ multiplex PCR. The sample carries over 100,000 clones, 81% recorded once. What was sequenced was peripheral blood. The source of these receptors is a human donor in a cohort sampled during active COVID-19. The CDR3 runs from the conserved cysteine through the conserved F or W. D genes are given only for firm matches. Size values are once, few and many counts, or a class for expanded clones, and some rows have none.

TRBD1 | NA | TRBJ1-3 | TRBV19 | 15 | TGTGCCAGTAGTACTGGACAGGTAGTAGCGGACACCATATATTTT | CASSTGQVVADTIYF
NA | NA | TRBJ2-5 | TRBV20-1 | 13 | TGCAGTGCTAGTAGAGGGTCCCAAGAGACCCAGTACTTC | CSASRGSQETQYF
TRBD2 | NA | TRBJ2-1 | TRBV19 | 15 | TGTGCCGCGACTAGCGGGGGGCCGCCCAACCATGAGCAGTTCTTC | CAATSGGPPNHEQFF
NA | NA | TRBJ1-1 | TRBV6-5 | 15 | TGTGCCAGCAGTTACTCGACGGGGTTGAACACTGAAGCTTTCTTT | CASSYSTGLNTEAFF
TRBD1 | NA | TRBJ1-2 | TRBV3-1/TRBV3-2 | 14 | TGTGCCAGCAGCCGGGGGACAGTTAACTATGGCTACACCTTC | CASSRGTVNYGYTF
NA | NA | TRBJ2-1 | TRBV3-1/TRBV3-2 | 14 | TGTGCCAGCAGCCAAGATCTCCTTTACAATGAGCAGTTCTTC | CASSQDLLYNEQFF
NA | NA | TRBJ2-7 | TRBV18 | 13 | TGTGCCAGCTCACCACCACCGGGCTACGAGCAGTACTTC | CASSPPPGYEQYF
NA | few | TRBJ2-5 | TRBV18 | 18 | TGTGCCAGCTCACCAGGAGTGGTCGCGAGGGTGGGACAAGAGACCCAGTACTTC | CASSPGVVARVGQETQYF
NA | many | TRBJ1-1 | TRBV30 | 12 | TGTGCCTGGAAGTTTGCGCGAGATGAAGCTTTCTTT | CAWKFARDEAFF
NA | once | TRBJ1-3 | TRBV9 | 15 | TGTGCCAGCAGCGTAGGGCAACAGGGTAGAAACACCATATATTTT | CASSVGQQGRNTIYF
NA | NA | TRBJ1-5 | TRBV3-1/TRBV3-2 | 15 | TGTGCCAGCAGCTCCGGGAGTTATAGCAATCAGCCCCAGCATTTT | CASSSGSYSNQPQHF
NA | NA | TRBJ1-2 | TRBV5-1 | 15 | TGCGCCAGCAGCTTGGATGGACAAGCTAACTATGGCTACACCTTC | CASSLDGQANYGYTF
TRBD1 | NA | TRBJ1-6 | TRBV19 | 14 | TGTGCCAGTACGGAGGACAGGGGAAGTTCACCCCTCCACTTT | CASTEDRGSSPLHF
NA | NA | TRBJ1-1 | TRBV6-5 | 14 | TGTGCCAGCAGACAGACAGGCATAAACACTGAAGCTTTCTTT | CASRQTGINTEAFF
NA | once | TRBJ1-5 | TRBV19 | 15 | TGTGCCAGTAGTATCTTTGGAGGAAACAATCAGCCCCAGCATTTT | CASSIFGGNNQPQHF
TRBD2 | once | TRBJ2-7 | TRBV28 | 17 | TGTGCCAGCAGTTTCCTGAGTTTGGCGGGAGCCCCCTACGAGCAGTACTTC | CASSFLSLAGAPYEQYF
TRBD1 | NA | TRBJ2-7 | TRBV2 | 14 | TGTGCCAGCAGTTTGGACAGGCAATCCTACGAGCAGTACTTC | CASSLDRQSYEQYF
TRBD1 | NA | TRBJ2-7 | TRBV6-5 | 13 | TGTGCCAGCACCCGAAGGGGGACAGACGAGCAGTACTTC | CASTRRGTDEQYF
TRBD2 | once | TRBJ2-3 | TRBV30 | 16 | TGTGCCTGGAGGAGGACTAGCGGCTTTGGCACAGATACGCAGTATTTT | CAWRRTSGFGTDTQYF
NA | NA | TRBJ1-2 | TRBV6-5 | 15 | TGTGCCAGCACCGAACGGGGGGTTTCAAACTATGGCTACACCTTC | CASTERGVSNYGYTF
NA | NA | TRBJ2-4 | TRBV5-6 | 14 | TGTGCCAGCAGCACAGGTAGGGCCAAAAACATTCAGTACTTC | CASSTGRAKNIQYF
NA | NA | TRBJ1-1 | TRBV6-2/TRBV6-3 | 12 | TGTGCCAGCAGTTTTCCAGGGTTATCAGCTTTCTTT | CASSFPGLSAFF
NA | NA | TRBJ1-1 | TRBV6-5 | 13 | TGTGCCAGCAGGGCGACAGGGAACACTGAAGCTTTCTTT | CASRATGNTEAFF
NA | NA | TRBJ1-4 | TRBV19 | 13 | TGTGCCAGTAGTATCCTGAGGAATGAAAAACTGTTTTTT | CASSILRNEKLFF